This TCR beta chain was captured by sequencing in a study of T cells expressing NK-cell markers. Study as a whole: The study drew TCR beta repertoires from sorted CD3+CD56+NKG2C+, CD3+CD56+NKG2C- and CD3+CD56-NKG2C+ T cells.

TCRdb re-called the 5' RACE reads, yielding one record per CDR3 amino acid sequence without DNA. The data include roughly 390,000 distinct CDR3 sequences; the top ten clones carry 5.2%. Germline-derived CDR1 and CDR2 are SQVTM and ANQGSEA. The length of the CDR3 is 13 residues. Sequences were obtained from blood T cells: a sorted CD56 or NKG2C T cell subset, CD4+ or CD8+ T cells, or bulk PBMC T cells (not recorded which). This chain joins TRBV29-1 and TRBJ2-1; TCRdb reports TRBD2, a call that lacks DNA to check it against. The clonotype was recovered from a man aged 18 to 69 in good health. The CDR3 sequence: CSVEEVGRNEQFF.